The rows below give T cell receptor beta chains drawn from one sample of a study of cytomegalovirus exposure and HLA in healthy donors. Here immunoSEQ multiplex PCR was the method, and the copy in TCRdb shows in-frame clones only, minus some. Of 150,000 to 200,000 clones in the sample, about three quarters were seen once. The source material was PBMCs. The receptors stem from a woman aged 40 to 50 in good health and CMV-seropositive. The CDR3 runs from the conserved cysteine through the conserved F or W. The order of the fields is D gene, V gene, clone size, J gene, CDR3 DNA, CDR3 protein. D genes are given only for firm matches. Expanded clones are given a class, and other clones once, few, many or no size at all.

D gene: -; V gene: TRBV4-3; clone size: -; J gene: TRBJ2-3; CDR3 DNA: TGCGCCAGCAGCCAAGGGGGCGGCTTCACAGATACGCAGTATTTT; CDR3 protein: CASSQGGGFTDTQYF
D gene: -; V gene: TRBV6-1; clone size: -; J gene: TRBJ1-6; CDR3 DNA: TGTGCCAGTGAAGGGCAGGGATTGAGTTCACCCCTCCACTTT; CDR3 protein: CASEGQGLSSPLHF
D gene: -; V gene: TRBV19; clone size: -; J gene: TRBJ2-2; CDR3 DNA: TGTGCCAGTAGAGTCAGGGGCCTATACACCGGGGAGCTGTTTTTT; CDR3 protein: CASRVRGLYTGELFF
D gene: -; V gene: TRBV7-8; clone size: -; J gene: TRBJ1-2; CDR3 DNA: TGTGCCAGCAGCTTATCTGGGGCGGTAGATGGCTACACCTTC; CDR3 protein: CASSLSGAVDGYTF
D gene: -; V gene: TRBV28; clone size: -; J gene: TRBJ1-2; CDR3 DNA: TGTGCCAGTAGTCCAGGTAGAGGGATTAACTATGGCTACACCTTC; CDR3 protein: CASSPGRGINYGYTF
D gene: -; V gene: TRBV6-5; clone size: -; J gene: TRBJ1-4; CDR3 DNA: TGTGCCAGCAGTTACTGGCAAAGTGAAAAACTGTTTTTT; CDR3 protein: CASSYWQSEKLFF
D gene: -; V gene: TRBV27; clone size: -; J gene: TRBJ1-2; CDR3 DNA: TGTGCCAGCAGTTCGCAGGGGATCGAGGGCTACACCTTC; CDR3 protein: CASSSQGIEGYTF
D gene: -; V gene: TRBV5-1; clone size: once; J gene: TRBJ2-1; CDR3 DNA: TGCGCCAGCAGCCCGACCGGGGAATCCTACAATGAGCAGTTCTTC; CDR3 protein: CASSPTGESYNEQFF
D gene: TRBD1; V gene: TRBV5-5; clone size: -; J gene: TRBJ2-2; CDR3 DNA: TGTGCCAGCAGCAGGGCCGGGACAGGGATTAACACCGGGGAGCTGTTTTTT; CDR3 protein: CASSRAGTGINTGELFF
D gene: -; V gene: TRBV5-1; clone size: -; J gene: TRBJ2-2; CDR3 DNA: TGCGCCAGCATTGGAGGGACGAACACCGGGGAGCTGTTTTTT; CDR3 protein: CASIGGTNTGELFF
D gene: TRBD1; V gene: TRBV7-2; clone size: -; J gene: TRBJ2-7; CDR3 DNA: TGTGCCAGCAGCACCCGGGACAGGGTCAACTACGAGCAGTACTTC; CDR3 protein: CASSTRDRVNYEQYF
D gene: -; V gene: TRBV6-1; clone size: -; J gene: TRBJ2-5; CDR3 DNA: TGTGCCAGCAGTACAGACAGGCGTGTAAGGGAGACCCAGTACTTC; CDR3 protein: CASSTDRRVRETQYF
D gene: -; V gene: TRBV18; clone size: -; J gene: TRBJ1-2; CDR3 DNA: TGTGCCAGCTCACCAGCGCAATTTAGAGATGGCTACACCTTC; CDR3 protein: CASSPAQFRDGYTF
D gene: -; V gene: TRBV19; clone size: few; J gene: TRBJ1-5; CDR3 DNA: TGTGCCAGTAGTATCCGAGGTGCATATCAGCCCCAGCATTTT; CDR3 protein: CASSIRGAYQPQHF
D gene: -; V gene: TRBV6-5; clone size: -; J gene: TRBJ2-5; CDR3 DNA: TGTGCCAGCAGTGCCGGTCAAGAGACCCAGTACTTC; CDR3 protein: CASSAGQETQYF
D gene: TRBD1; V gene: TRBV19; clone size: -; J gene: TRBJ1-1; CDR3 DNA: TGTGCCAGTAGTATTGGTCACAGGGGAGCGTTCACTGAAGCTTTCTTT; CDR3 protein: CASSIGHRGAFTEAFF
D gene: -; V gene: TRBV15; clone size: -; J gene: TRBJ1-5; CDR3 DNA: TGTGCCACCAGCTCCGGACAGCACAATCAGCCCCAGCATTTT; CDR3 protein: CATSSGQHNQPQHF
D gene: -; V gene: TRBV5-8; clone size: -; J gene: TRBJ1-1; CDR3 DNA: TGTGCCAGCAGCTTGGTTGGGCAGCAAGCTTTCTTT; CDR3 protein: CASSLVGQQAFF
D gene: -; V gene: TRBV5-1; clone size: -; J gene: TRBJ2-3; CDR3 DNA: TGCGCCAGCAGCCTCCAGGACACAGATACGCAGTATTTT; CDR3 protein: CASSLQDTDTQYF
D gene: -; V gene: TRBV4-2; clone size: many; J gene: TRBJ1-6; CDR3 DNA: TGTGCCAGCAGCCAAGACTACAGGGACAATTCACCCCTCCACTTT; CDR3 protein: CASSQDYRDNSPLHF
D gene: TRBD1; V gene: TRBV2; clone size: few; J gene: TRBJ1-2; CDR3 DNA: TGTGCCAGCAGCCTCCGACAGGGTGATGGCTACACCTTC; CDR3 protein: CASSLRQGDGYTF
D gene: -; V gene: TRBV28; clone size: -; J gene: TRBJ1-5; CDR3 DNA: TGTGCCAGCAGACTATTACTAGGAATTGATAGCAATCAGCCCCAGCATTTT; CDR3 protein: CASRLLLGIDSNQPQHF
D gene: -; V gene: TRBV5-1; clone size: -; J gene: TRBJ2-5; CDR3 DNA: TGCGCCAGCATAGAGACTTTTGGGGAGACCCAGTACTTC; CDR3 protein: CASIETFGETQYF
D gene: TRBD1; V gene: TRBV7-3; clone size: -; J gene: TRBJ1-2; CDR3 DNA: TGTGCCAGCAGCTTAGGGGGACAGGAGGCTCGCTATGGCTACACCTTC; CDR3 protein: CASSLGGQEARYGYTF
D gene: -; V gene: TRBV14; clone size: -; J gene: TRBJ2-7; CDR3 DNA: TGTGCCAGCAGCCATGAGGGCGAGCAGTACTTC; CDR3 protein: CASSHEGEQYF
D gene: -; V gene: TRBV5-1; clone size: -; J gene: TRBJ2-7; CDR3 DNA: TGCGCCAGCAGCCGATTGGACCGGGGGACCTACGAGCAGTACTTC; CDR3 protein: CASSRLDRGTYEQYF
D gene: TRBD1; V gene: TRBV15; clone size: -; J gene: TRBJ2-1; CDR3 DNA: TGTGCCACCAGCATCCGACAGGGGGCAAGTGAGCAGTTCTTC; CDR3 protein: CATSIRQGASEQFF
D gene: -; V gene: TRBV7-2; clone size: -; J gene: TRBJ1-6; CDR3 DNA: TGTGCCAGCACCCAAGGGGGGGCAGGTAATTCACCCCTCCACTTT; CDR3 protein: CASTQGGAGNSPLHF
D gene: TRBD1; V gene: TRBV7-2; clone size: few; J gene: TRBJ1-2; CDR3 DNA: TGTGCCAGCAGCTTAGGGGGACCGCAGGGGGCTGGTGGCTACACCTTC; CDR3 protein: CASSLGGPQGAGGYTF
D gene: TRBD1; V gene: TRBV6-5; clone size: few; J gene: TRBJ2-7; CDR3 DNA: TGTGCCAGCAGTGGTGACAGGGTTCGGGGTGAGCAGTACTTC; CDR3 protein: CASSGDRVRGEQYF
D gene: -; V gene: TRBV15; clone size: -; J gene: TRBJ1-4; CDR3 DNA: TGTGCCACCAGCAGAGAAGAGTTTTCGGGACTGTTTTTT; CDR3 protein: CATSREEFSGLFF
D gene: TRBD1; V gene: TRBV30; clone size: -; J gene: TRBJ2-7; CDR3 DNA: TGTGCCTGGAGTCCCACAGGGGGCATTGGGTACGAGCAGTACTTC; CDR3 protein: CAWSPTGGIGYEQYF
D gene: -; V gene: TRBV2; clone size: few; J gene: TRBJ2-5; CDR3 DNA: TGTGCCAGCAGTTTATGGACAGTCCAAGAGACCCAGTACTTC; CDR3 protein: CASSLWTVQETQYF
D gene: -; V gene: TRBV7-8; clone size: -; J gene: TRBJ2-2; CDR3 DNA: TGTGCCAGCAGCTTAGCGGGGGGGACACAATTCACCGGGGAGCTGTTTTTT; CDR3 protein: CASSLAGGTQFTGELFF
D gene: TRBD2; V gene: TRBV6-6; clone size: -; J gene: TRBJ2-1; CDR3 DNA: TGTGCCATTAGCGGGAGCTCCTACAATGAGCAGTTCTTC; CDR3 protein: CAISGSSYNEQFF
D gene: -; V gene: TRBV27; clone size: -; J gene: TRBJ1-1; CDR3 DNA: TGTGCCAGCAGTCTCTATGGCGGGAGGGGGACTGAAGCTTTCTTT; CDR3 protein: CASSLYGGRGTEAFF
D gene: -; V gene: TRBV19; clone size: -; J gene: TRBJ2-7; CDR3 DNA: TGTGCCAGTAGTAGGCAGGGTTCGGACGAGCAGTACTTC; CDR3 protein: CASSRQGSDEQYF
D gene: TRBD1; V gene: TRBV5-1; clone size: -; J gene: TRBJ2-1; CDR3 DNA: TGCGCCAGCAGCTCGACAGGGGTGGGTTACAATGAGCAGTTCTTC; CDR3 protein: CASSSTGVGYNEQFF
D gene: -; V gene: TRBV7-9; clone size: -; J gene: TRBJ2-1; CDR3 DNA: TGTTCCAGCAGCTTATACGGTGGTGAGCAGTTCTTC; CDR3 protein: CSSSLYGGEQFF